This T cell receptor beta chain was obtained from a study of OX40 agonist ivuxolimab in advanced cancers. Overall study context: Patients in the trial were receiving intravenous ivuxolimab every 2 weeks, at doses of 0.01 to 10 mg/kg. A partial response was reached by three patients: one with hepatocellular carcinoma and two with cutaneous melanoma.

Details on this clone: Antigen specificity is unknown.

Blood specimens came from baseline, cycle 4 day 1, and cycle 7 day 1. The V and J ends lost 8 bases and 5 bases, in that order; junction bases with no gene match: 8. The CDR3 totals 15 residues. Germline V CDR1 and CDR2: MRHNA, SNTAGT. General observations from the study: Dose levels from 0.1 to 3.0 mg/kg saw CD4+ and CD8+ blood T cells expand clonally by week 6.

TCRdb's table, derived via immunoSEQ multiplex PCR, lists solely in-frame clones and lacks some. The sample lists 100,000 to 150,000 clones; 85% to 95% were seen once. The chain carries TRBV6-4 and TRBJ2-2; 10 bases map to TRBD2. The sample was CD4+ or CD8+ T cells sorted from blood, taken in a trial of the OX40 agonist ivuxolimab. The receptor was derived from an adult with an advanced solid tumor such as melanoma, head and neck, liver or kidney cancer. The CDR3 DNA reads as TGTGCCAGCCGGCTCCTAGCGGGAGATACCGGGGAGCTGTTTTTT. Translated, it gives CASRLLAGDTGELFF.